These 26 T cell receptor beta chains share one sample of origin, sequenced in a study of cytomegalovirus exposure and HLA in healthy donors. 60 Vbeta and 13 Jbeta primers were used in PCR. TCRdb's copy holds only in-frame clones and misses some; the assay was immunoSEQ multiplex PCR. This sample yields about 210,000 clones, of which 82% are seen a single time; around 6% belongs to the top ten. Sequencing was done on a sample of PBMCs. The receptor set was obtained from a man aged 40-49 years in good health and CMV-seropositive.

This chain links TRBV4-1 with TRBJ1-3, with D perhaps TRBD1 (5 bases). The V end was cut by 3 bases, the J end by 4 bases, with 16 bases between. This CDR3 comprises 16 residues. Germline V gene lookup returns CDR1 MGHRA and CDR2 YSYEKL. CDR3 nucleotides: TGCGCCAGCAGCCAGGCCCCGGCAGGGAAGGGAAACACCATATATTTT. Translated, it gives CASSQAPAGKGNTIYF.

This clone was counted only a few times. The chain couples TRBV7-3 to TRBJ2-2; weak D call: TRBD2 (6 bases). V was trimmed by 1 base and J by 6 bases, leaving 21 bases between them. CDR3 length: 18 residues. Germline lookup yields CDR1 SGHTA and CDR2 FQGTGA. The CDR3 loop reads CASSLKHRGEGLPGELFF. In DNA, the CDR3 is TGTGCCAGCAGCTTAAAGCATCGGGGAGAGGGACTCCCCGGGGAGCTGTTTTTT.

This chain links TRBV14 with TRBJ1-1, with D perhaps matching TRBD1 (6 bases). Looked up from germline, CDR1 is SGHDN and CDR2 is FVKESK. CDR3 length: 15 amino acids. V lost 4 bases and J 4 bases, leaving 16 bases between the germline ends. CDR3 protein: CASSLAGTKSTEAFF. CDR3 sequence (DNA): TGTGCCAGCAGCCTCGCCGGGACAAAAAGCACTGAAGCTTTCTTT. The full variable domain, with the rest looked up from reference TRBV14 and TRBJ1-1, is EAGVTQFPSHSVIEKGQTVTLRCDPISGHDNLYWYRRVMGKEIKFLLHFVKESKQDESGMPNNRFLAERTGGTYSTLKVQPAELEDSGVYFCASSLAGTKSTEAFFGQGTRLTVV.

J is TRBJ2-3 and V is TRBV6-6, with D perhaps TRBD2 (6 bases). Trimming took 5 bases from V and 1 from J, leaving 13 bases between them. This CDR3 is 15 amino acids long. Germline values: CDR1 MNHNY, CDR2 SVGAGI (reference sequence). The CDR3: CASSHLTRRTDTQYF. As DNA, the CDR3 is TGTGCCAGCAGTCACCTGACTAGGCGCACAGATACGCAGTATTTT.

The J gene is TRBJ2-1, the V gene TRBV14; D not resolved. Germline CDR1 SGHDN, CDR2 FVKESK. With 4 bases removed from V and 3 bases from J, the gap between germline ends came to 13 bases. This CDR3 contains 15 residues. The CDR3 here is CASSPPSENYNEQFF. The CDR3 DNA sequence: TGTGCCAGCAGCCCTCCCAGCGAGAACTACAATGAGCAGTTCTTC.

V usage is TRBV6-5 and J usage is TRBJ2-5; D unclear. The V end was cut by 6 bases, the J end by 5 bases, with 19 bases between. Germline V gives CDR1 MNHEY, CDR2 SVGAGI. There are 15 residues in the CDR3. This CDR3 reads CASSPPNTPGETQYF. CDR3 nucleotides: TGTGCCAGCAGCCCTCCTAATACTCCCGGGGAGACCCAGTACTTC.

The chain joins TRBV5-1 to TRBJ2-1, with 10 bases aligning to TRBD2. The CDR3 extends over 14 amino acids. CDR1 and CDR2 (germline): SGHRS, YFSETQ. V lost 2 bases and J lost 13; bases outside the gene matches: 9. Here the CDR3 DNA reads TGCGCCAGCAGCTTAGGCCTAGCGGGAGACCCACAGTTCTTC. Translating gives CASSLGLAGDPQFF.

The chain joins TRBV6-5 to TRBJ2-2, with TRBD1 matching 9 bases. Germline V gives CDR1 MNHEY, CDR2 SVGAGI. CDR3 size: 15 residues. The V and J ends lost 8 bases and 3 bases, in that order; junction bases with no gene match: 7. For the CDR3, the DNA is TGTGCCAGCGCAAGGGACAGGGTTCACACCGGGGAGCTGTTTTTT. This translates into CASARDRVHTGELFF.

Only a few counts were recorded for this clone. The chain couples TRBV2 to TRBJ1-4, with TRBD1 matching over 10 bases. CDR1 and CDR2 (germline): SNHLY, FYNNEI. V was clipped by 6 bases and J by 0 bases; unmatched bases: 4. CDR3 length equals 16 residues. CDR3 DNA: TGTGCCAGCAGGGGGACAGGGGCTCCAACTAATGAAAAACTGTTTTTT. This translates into CASRGTGAPTNEKLFF.

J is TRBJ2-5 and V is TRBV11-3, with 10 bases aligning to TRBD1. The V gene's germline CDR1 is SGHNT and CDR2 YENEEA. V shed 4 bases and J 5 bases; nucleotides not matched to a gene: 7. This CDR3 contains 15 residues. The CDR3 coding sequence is TGTGCCAGCAGCTATAGACAGGGGGCTGTGGAGACCCAGTACTTC. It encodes CASSYRQGAVETQYF.

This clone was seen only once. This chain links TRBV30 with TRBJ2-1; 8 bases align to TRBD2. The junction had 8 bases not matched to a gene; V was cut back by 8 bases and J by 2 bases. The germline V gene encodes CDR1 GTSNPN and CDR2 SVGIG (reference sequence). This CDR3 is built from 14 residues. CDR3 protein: CAGEPGLAYNEQFF. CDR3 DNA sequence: TGTGCCGGGGAACCGGGACTAGCCTACAATGAGCAGTTCTTC.

This CDR3 is CASSFAGTTSYNEQFF. The CDR3 DNA reads as TGTGCCAGCAGCTTCGCCGGGACTACAAGCTACAATGAGCAGTTCTTC. The chain has TRBV11-3 and TRBJ2-1, with TRBD2 identical over 7 bases. Germline V gene sequence: CDR1 SGHNT, CDR2 YENEEA. Trimming at V came to 3 bases and at J to 3 bases, leaving 8 bases not matched to a gene. CDR3 length equals 16 residues.

CDR3 in DNA: TGTGCCAGCTCACCTCCGGACAGGGGGCCGAGTGGCTACACCTTC. It translates to CASSPPDRGPSGYTF. The chain recombines TRBV18 with TRBJ1-2; TRBD1 aligns across 11 bases. J lost 7 bases, V lost 3 bases, and 7 bases had no gene match. CDR3 size: 15 residues. Germline V lookup: CDR1 KGHSH, CDR2 LQKENI. The full variable domain, completed using reference TRBV18 and TRBJ1-2, is NAGVMQNPRHLVRRRGQEARLRCSPMKGHSHVYWYRQLPEEGLKFMVYLQKENIIDESGMPKERFSAEFPKEGPSILRIQQVVRGDSAAYFCASSPPDRGPSGYTFGSGTRLTVV.

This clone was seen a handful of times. CDR3 nucleotides: TGCGCCAGCAGCTTAGACCCGGGACAGGCCTACGAGCAGTACTTC. Protein product: CASSLDPGQAYEQYF. The chain uses TRBV5-1 and TRBJ2-7; 8 positions match TRBD1. The CDR3 spans 15 residues. Germline CDR1 and CDR2: SGHRS and YFSETQ. Trimming cost V 2 bases and J 2 bases; bases outside gene matches: 6. The complete variable domain, with remaining parts taken from reference TRBV5-1 and TRBJ2-7, reads KAGVTQTPRYLIKTRGQQVTLSCSPISGHRSVSWYQQTPGQGLQFLFEYFSETQRNKGNFPGRFSGRQFSNSRSEMNVSTLELGDSALYLCASSLDPGQAYEQYFGPGTRLTVT.

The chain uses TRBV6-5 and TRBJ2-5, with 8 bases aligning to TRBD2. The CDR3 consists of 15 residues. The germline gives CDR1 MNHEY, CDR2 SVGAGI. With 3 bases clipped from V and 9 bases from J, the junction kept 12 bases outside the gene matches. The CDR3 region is CASSYSLAGLGAQYF. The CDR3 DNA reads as TGTGCCAGCAGTTATAGTCTAGCGGGCCTCGGGGCCCAGTACTTC.

CDR3 sequence: CASSLRGLDLYNEQFF. For the CDR3, the DNA is TGTGCCAGCAGTTTGCGGGGACTCGACCTCTACAATGAGCAGTTCTTC. The V gene is TRBV27, the J gene TRBJ2-1, with TRBD2 as a possible D gene (6 bases). Trimming took off 3 bases at V and 3 bases at J, with 15 bases between the two ends. This CDR3 comprises 16 residues. CDR1 and CDR2 from the germline V gene are MNHEY and SMNVEV (reference sequence).

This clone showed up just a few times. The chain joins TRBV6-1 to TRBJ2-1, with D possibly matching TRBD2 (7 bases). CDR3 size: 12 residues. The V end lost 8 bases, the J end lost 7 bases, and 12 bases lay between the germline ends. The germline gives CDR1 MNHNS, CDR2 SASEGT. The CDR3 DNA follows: TGTGCCAGCGTGAGGGGGGGGAATGAGCAGTTCTTC. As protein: CASVRGGNEQFF.

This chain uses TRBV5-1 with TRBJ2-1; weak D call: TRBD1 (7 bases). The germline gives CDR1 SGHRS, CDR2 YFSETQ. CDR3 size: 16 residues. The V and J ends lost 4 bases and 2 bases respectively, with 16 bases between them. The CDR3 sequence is CASSHAEGAPYNEQFF. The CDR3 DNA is TGCGCCAGCAGCCACGCGGAGGGGGCGCCCTACAATGAGCAGTTCTTC.

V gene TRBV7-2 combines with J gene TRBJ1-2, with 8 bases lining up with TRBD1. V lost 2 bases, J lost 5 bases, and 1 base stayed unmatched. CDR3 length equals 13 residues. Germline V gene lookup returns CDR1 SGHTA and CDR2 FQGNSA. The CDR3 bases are TGTGCCAGCAGCTTAAACAGGGGGTATGGCTACACCTTC. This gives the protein CASSLNRGYGYTF. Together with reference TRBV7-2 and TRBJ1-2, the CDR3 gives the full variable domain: GAGVSQSPSNKVTEKGKDVELRCDPISGHTALYWYRQSLGQGLEFLIYFQGNSAPDKSGLPSDRFSAERTGGSVSTLTIQRTQQEDSAVYLCASSLNRGYGYTFGSGTRLTVV.

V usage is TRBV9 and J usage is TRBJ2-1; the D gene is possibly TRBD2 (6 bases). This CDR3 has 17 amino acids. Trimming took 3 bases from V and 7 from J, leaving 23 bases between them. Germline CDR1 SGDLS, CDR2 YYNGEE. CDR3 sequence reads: CASSGTISLNRDNEQFF. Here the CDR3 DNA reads TGTGCCAGCAGCGGGACTATTTCGCTCAACCGCGATAATGAGCAGTTCTTC.

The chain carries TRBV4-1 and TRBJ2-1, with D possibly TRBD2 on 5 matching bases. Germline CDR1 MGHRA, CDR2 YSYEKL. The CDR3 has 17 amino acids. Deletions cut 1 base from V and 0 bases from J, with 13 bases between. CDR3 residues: CASSQVRTGSSYNEQFF. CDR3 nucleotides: TGCGCCAGCAGCCAAGTGAGGACGGGGAGCTCCTACAATGAGCAGTTCTTC.

Written as DNA, the CDR3 is TGTGCCAGTAGTATAGAGAGGGGGCTATATGGCTACACCTTC. Its translation: CASSIERGLYGYTF. This rearrangement joins TRBV19 to TRBJ1-2, with TRBD1 matching over 7 bases. V shed 0 bases, J shed 5 bases, and the junction held 3 bases outside the gene matches. The CDR3 is 14 amino acids. The germline V gene encodes CDR1 LNHDA and CDR2 SQIVND (reference sequence).

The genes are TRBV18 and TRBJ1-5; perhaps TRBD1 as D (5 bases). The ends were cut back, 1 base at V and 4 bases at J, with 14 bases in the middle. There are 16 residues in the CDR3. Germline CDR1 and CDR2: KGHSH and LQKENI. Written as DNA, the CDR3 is TGTGCCAGCTCACCACGACAGCTCGGGGGTAATCAGCCCCAGCATTTT. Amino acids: CASSPRQLGGNQPQHF.

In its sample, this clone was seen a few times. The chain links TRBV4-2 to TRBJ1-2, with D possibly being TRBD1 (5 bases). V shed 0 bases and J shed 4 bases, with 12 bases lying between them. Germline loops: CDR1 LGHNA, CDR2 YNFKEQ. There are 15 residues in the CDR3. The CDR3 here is CASSQDGGNPYGYTF. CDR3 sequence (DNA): TGTGCCAGCAGCCAAGATGGGGGGAATCCCTATGGCTACACCTTC.

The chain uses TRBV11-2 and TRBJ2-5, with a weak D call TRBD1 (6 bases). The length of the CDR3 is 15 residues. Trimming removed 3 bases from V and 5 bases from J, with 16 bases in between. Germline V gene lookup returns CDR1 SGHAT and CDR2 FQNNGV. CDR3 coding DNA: TGTGCCAGCAGCTTGACAGGATCACTTCAGGAGACCCAGTACTTC. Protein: CASSLTGSLQETQYF.

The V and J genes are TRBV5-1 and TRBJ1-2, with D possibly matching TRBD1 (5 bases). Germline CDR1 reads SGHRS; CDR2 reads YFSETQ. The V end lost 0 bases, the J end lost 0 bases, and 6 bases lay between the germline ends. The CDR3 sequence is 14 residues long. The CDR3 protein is CASSLGQPNYGYTF. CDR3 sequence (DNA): TGCGCCAGCAGCTTGGGACAGCCTAACTATGGCTACACCTTC.